What follows are 31 T cell receptor beta chains derived from one specimen sequenced in a study of T cells in Graves' hyperthyroidism and ophthalmopathy. Amplification of TCR beta CDR3 regions used RNA as the template. The study used the HTBI primer set for a first-round RT-PCR of the TCR CDR3. TCRdb re-analysed the multiplex PCR reads in MiXCR, keeping a single row per CDR3 protein. The table lists 730,000 or so distinct CDR3 sequences, approximately 18% of them singletons. Sequencing input: blood. The receptors were gathered from a woman aged 50 to 60 with Graves' hyperthyroidism that later progressed to Graves' ophthalmopathy.

This clonotype was recorded a few times. The chain couples TRBV19 to TRBJ1-3; no firm D call. This CDR3 has 16 residues. The V gene's germline CDR1 is LNHDA and CDR2 SQIVND (reference sequence). Trimming pared 4 bases from V and 4 bases from J, leaving 17 bases between. CDR3 nucleotides: TGTGCCAGTAGTACCGGAGAGGGTGTCTTCGGAAACACCATATATTTT. Translation gives CASSTGEGVFGNTIYF.

This clonotype was detected ten times or more. The chain carries TRBV2 and TRBJ1-2; D unclear. V was pared by 4 bases and J by 2 bases, with 14 bases between. The CDR3 length is 15 residues. From germline, CDR1 is SNHLY and CDR2 FYNNEI. DNA for the CDR3: TGTGCCAGCAGTGCAGAGGACGGAAGGAACTATGGCTACACCTTC. It yields the protein CASSAEDGRNYGYTF.

This clonotype has only a few counts. This chain connects TRBV6-6 to TRBJ1-2; tentatively, D is TRBD1 (5 bases). The CDR3 is made up of 14 amino acids. The germline gives CDR1 MNHNY, CDR2 SVGAGI (reference sequence). Deletions cut 0 bases from V and 8 bases from J, with 13 bases between. CDR3 nucleotide sequence: TGTGCCAGCAGTTACTCGCCAGGGCTGCGCGGCTACACCTTC. Its protein is CASSYSPGLRGYTF.

The V gene is TRBV19, the J gene TRBJ2-3; TRBD2 might be the D (5 bases). V gave up 11 bases and J gave up 2 bases, with 17 bases separating them. The CDR3 is 14 residues long. Germline V gene data show CDR1 as LNHDA and CDR2 as SQIVND (reference sequence). CDR3 nucleotide sequence: TGTGCCTCCGGCCCCATGGACTTCACAGATACGCAGTATTTT. Translating gives CASGPMDFTDTQYF. The full variable domain, in which reference TRBV19 and TRBJ2-3 provide the parts outside the CDR3, is DGGITQSPKYLFRKEGQNVTLSCEQNLNHDAMYWYRQDPGQGLRLIYYSQIVNDFQKGDIAEGYSVSREKKESFPLTVTSAQKNPTAFYLCASGPMDFTDTQYFGPGTRLTVL.

This clonotype was seen at least ten times. V gene TRBV2 combines with J gene TRBJ2-4, with no clear D. Germline-derived CDR1 and CDR2 are SNHLY and FYNNEI. CDR3 length: 14 residues. Trimming cost V 4 bases and J 2 bases, with 9 bases left between them. CDR3 sequence reads: CASSARAPKNIQYF. In nucleotides, the CDR3 is TGTGCCAGCAGTGCACGGGCCCCCAAAAACATTCAGTACTTC.

J is TRBJ1-2 and V is TRBV6-1, with 8 bases matching TRBD1. Unmatched junction bases numbered 4, after V lost 5 bases and J lost 8 bases. Germline CDR1 is MNHNS and CDR2 is SASEGT. The length of the CDR3 is 12 residues. The CDR3 DNA follows: TGTGCCAGCAGTACAGGGGGTTGGGGCTACACCTTC. It translates to CASSTGGWGYTF.

The rearrangement joins TRBV25-1 to TRBJ1-2, with a possible D match to TRBD1 (6 bases). Trimming cost V 0 bases and J 3 bases, with 8 bases left between them. The germline V gene encodes CDR1 MGHDK and CDR2 SYGVNS. The CDR3 has 14 amino acids. Written as DNA, the CDR3 is TGTGCCAGCAGTGAATATGGGGGCGACTATGGCTACACCTTC. Translation: CASSEYGGDYGYTF.

The table lists this clonotype with a count of one. With a much larger clone just one base away, this may be a read error. The chain carries TRBV20-1 and TRBJ1-2; D not resolved. The CDR3 sequence is 14 residues long. Germline assignment: CDR1 DFQATT and CDR2 SNEGSKA (reference sequence). Trimming left V 5 bases short and J 4 bases short, with 17 bases between. CDR3 bases: TGCAGTGCTGGTCGGACGGGATGGGGCTATGGCTACACCTTC. This encodes CSAGRTGWGYGYTF.

The chain is built from TRBV6-1 and TRBJ2-7; D remains unclear. Germline CDR1 MNHNS, CDR2 SASEGT. V was trimmed by 6 bases and J by 2 bases, leaving 17 bases between them. The length of the CDR3 is 15 residues. This CDR3 reads CASSPLPGPPYEQYF. The CDR3 DNA reads TGTGCCAGCAGCCCCCTGCCAGGACCCCCCTACGAGCAGTACTTC.

V usage is TRBV3-1 and J usage is TRBJ2-3; D ambiguous. The CDR3 is made up of 13 amino acids. Per the germline V gene, CDR1 is LGHDT and CDR2 is YNNKEL (reference sequence). Deletions cut 4 bases from V and 2 bases from J, with 7 bases between. The CDR3 is CASSLLDTDTQYF. For the CDR3, the DNA is TGTGCCAGCAGCCTTCTGGACACAGATACGCAGTATTTT.

This rearrangement joins TRBV4-1 to TRBJ1-5; D unresolved. The CDR3 runs to 16 residues. Germline loops: CDR1 MGHRA, CDR2 YSYEKL. V was trimmed by 0 bases and J by 3 bases, leaving 12 bases between them. The CDR3 sequence is CASSQDGAGVNQPQHF. The CDR3, as DNA: TGCGCCAGCAGCCAAGATGGTGCAGGCGTCAATCAGCCCCAGCATTTT.

The V and J genes are TRBV24-1 and TRBJ2-7; the D is unclear. Germline lookup yields CDR1 KGHDR and CDR2 SFDVKD. The ends were cut back, 8 bases at V and 4 bases at J, with 8 bases in the middle. CDR3 size: 11 residues. CDR3 DNA sequence: TGTGCCACCAACAGTAAATACGAGCAGTACTTC. This encodes CATNSKYEQYF.

This clonotype was counted many times. The V call is TRBV12-3 or TRBV12-4, the J call TRBJ1-1, with D possibly being TRBD1 (6 bases). The CDR3 is made up of 14 amino acids. The V end was cut by 5 bases, the J end by 1 base, with 11 bases between. CDR3 region: CASSPRQENTEAFF. The CDR3 DNA reads TGTGCCAGCAGTCCCAGACAGGAGAACACTGAAGCTTTCTTT.

The chain combines TRBV6-5 with TRBJ2-3, with TRBD2 matching 9 bases. This CDR3 region has 17 residues. Unmatched junction bases numbered 6, after V lost 2 bases and J lost 0 bases. Germline assignment: CDR1 MNHEY and CDR2 SVGAGI. CDR3 in amino acids: CASSYDAGGTSTDTQYF. The CDR3 DNA is TGTGCCAGCAGTTACGATGCGGGGGGGACAAGCACAGATACGCAGTATTTT.

Notes on this clonotype: The junction and the germline gene differ at one end; a read error may be behind it. The J gene is TRBJ2-3, the V gene TRBV12-5; weak D call: TRBD2 (6 bases). CDR1 and CDR2 (germline): LGHNT, FRNRAP. This CDR3 contains 16 residues. The CDR3 is CASGSGRGGGTDTQYF. CDR3 nucleotides: TGCGCTAGTGGTTCGGGTAGAGGCGGGGGCACAGATACGCAGTATTTT.

This clonotype occurred a few times. J is TRBJ2-7 and V is TRBV7-3; D is perhaps TRBD1 (5 bases). V lost 2 bases to trimming and J lost 5 bases, with 10 bases between them. The CDR3 consists of 13 residues. CDR1 and CDR2 (germline): SGHTA, FQGTGA. The CDR3 region is CASSLSGFHEQYF. The CDR3 coding sequence is TGTGCCAGCAGCTTATCAGGGTTCCACGAGCAGTACTTC.

In this sample, this clonotype turned up a few times. The rearrangement uses TRBV24-1 and TRBJ1-1; D perhaps matches TRBD1 (5 bases). CDR1 is KGHDR, CDR2 SFDVKD, per germline. V lost 3 bases and J lost 0, with 7 bases in between. The CDR3 covers 14 residues. The CDR3 DNA is TGTGCCACCAGTGATCGACAGATGAACACTGAAGCTTTCTTT. Encoded protein: CATSDRQMNTEAFF.

This chain uses TRBV20-1 with TRBJ1-5; a weak D match, TRBD1 (6 bases). The CDR3 sequence is 16 residues long. The V gene lost 5 bases and the J gene lost 6 bases, with 23 bases spanning the gap. Germline CDR1 DFQATT, CDR2 SNEGSKA (reference sequence). This chain's CDR3 is CSAGRGGSTGGQPQHF. Here the CDR3 DNA reads TGCAGTGCTGGGAGGGGGGGGTCCACTGGGGGTCAGCCCCAGCATTTT.

There are many counts of this clonotype. The V call is TRBV6-2 or TRBV6-3, the J call TRBJ1-1; D gene ambiguous. V was pared by 1 base and J by 5 bases, with 11 bases between. CDR3 length: 14 residues. CDR1 and CDR2 (germline): MNHEY, SVGEGT. The CDR3 spells CASSYFSPGTEAFF. CDR3 coding DNA: TGTGCCAGCAGTTACTTCTCTCCTGGAACTGAAGCTTTCTTT.

This clonotype was seen ten or more times. The chain is built from TRBV3-1 and TRBJ2-1; 11 nucleotides agree with TRBD1. Germline V gene lookup returns CDR1 LGHDT and CDR2 YNNKEL (reference sequence). Trimming took 0 bases from V and 7 from J; bases not matched to a gene: 11. The CDR3 totals 18 residues. The CDR3 protein is CASSQDTTGTGGLNEQFF. The CDR3 DNA follows: TGTGCCAGCAGCCAAGATACGACCGGGACAGGGGGTCTGAATGAGCAGTTCTTC.

This clonotype was seen at least ten times. This rearrangement joins TRBV12-3 or TRBV12-4 to TRBJ1-5; D is unresolved. Trimming cost V 6 bases and J 9 bases, with 12 bases left between them. The CDR3 is made up of 12 amino acids. The CDR3 DNA sequence: TGTGCCAGCAGCAACCCATCCTTGCCCCAGCATTTT. It encodes CASSNPSLPQHF.

This chain links TRBV7-2 with TRBJ2-5; D might be TRBD1 or TRBD2, each matching 6 bases. The CDR3 covers 16 residues. Trimming stripped 5 bases from V and 0 bases from J, with 16 bases between. Germline-derived CDR1 and CDR2 are SGHTA and FQGNSA. The CDR3 coding sequence is TGTGCCAGCAGCCCCCTGGAGGGACACCACCAAGAGACCCAGTACTTC. This translates into CASSPLEGHHQETQYF.

This clonotype was recorded many times. The J gene is TRBJ2-3, the V gene TRBV28; 8 bases match TRBD2. V dropped 8 bases and J dropped 0; count of bases not matched to a gene: 10. CDR3 length: 16 residues. From germline, CDR1 is MDHEN and CDR2 SYDVKM. The CDR3 region is CASPPEGLVSTDTQYF. The CDR3 coding sequence is TGTGCCAGCCCCCCCGAGGGACTAGTTAGCACAGATACGCAGTATTTT.

In its sample, this clonotype was seen many times. The chain has TRBV6-1 and TRBJ1-2; TRBD1 matches at 9 bases. The CDR3 totals 15 residues. With V trimmed by 4 bases and J by 7 bases, 10 bases remained unmatched. Germline assignment: CDR1 MNHNS and CDR2 SASEGT. DNA of the CDR3: TGTGCCAGCAGTGCCCGGACAGGGGTAACGGCTGGCTACACCTTC. Translation: CASSARTGVTAGYTF.

Comment on this clonotype: A read error may be the cause here, since a much bigger clone is one base away. The chain has TRBV6-1 and TRBJ2-2; D is unresolved. The CDR3 is 15 residues long. Trimming stripped 11 bases from V and 7 bases from J, with 23 bases between. Germline lookup yields CDR1 MNHNS and CDR2 SASEGT. The CDR3 protein is CAGTRRQDGGGELFF. The CDR3, as DNA: TGTGCCGGCACAAGGCGCCAGGACGGTGGCGGGGAGCTGTTTTTT.

V and J are TRBV5-8 and TRBJ1-6; D is perhaps TRBD1 (6 bases). Germline CDR1 SGHTS, CDR2 YDEGEE. CDR3 length equals 15 residues. The V end lost 4 bases, the J end lost 9 bases, and 17 bases lay between the germline ends. CDR3 nucleotides: TGTGCCAGCAGCGCAGCGGTAGGGGGGGTTTCACCCCTCCACTTT. It specifies CASSAAVGGVSPLHF.

Note on this clonotype: Since a much larger clone is just one base distant, this may be a read error. Lacking the conserved final phenylalanine or tryptophan, this CDR3 likely reflects a read error. The J gene is TRBJ1-6, the V gene TRBV12-3 or TRBV12-4; TRBD1 aligns across 7 bases. The CDR3 loop spans 15 amino acids. V gave up 3 bases and J gave up 7 bases; unmatched junction bases: 6. The CDR3 spells CASSLSEGANSPLHS. CDR3 bases: TGTGCCAGCAGTTTGTCGGAGGGGGCGAATTCACCCCTCCACTCT.

This clonotype occurred many times. The rearrangement uses TRBV6-1 and TRBJ2-7, with D unclear. CDR3 length: 14 residues. V was trimmed by 5 bases and J by 2 bases, leaving 13 bases between them. The V gene's germline CDR1 is MNHNS and CDR2 SASEGT. The DNA of the CDR3 is TGTGCCAGCAGTCCCGGACGGCTCCCCTACGAGCAGTACTTC. Amino acid sequence: CASSPGRLPYEQYF.

The sample holds many counts of this clonotype. The chain has TRBV3-1 and TRBJ1-1; no firm D call. The germline gives CDR1 LGHDT, CDR2 YNNKEL (reference sequence). The CDR3 is 15 amino acids. Between the trimmed V and J ends, which lost 3 bases and 4 bases, there was a span of 15 bases. The CDR3 here is CASSQAGLGVTEAFF. CDR3 coding DNA: TGTGCCAGCAGCCAGGCCGGGTTAGGAGTCACTGAAGCTTTCTTT.

This clonotype was picked up a small number of times. The genes are TRBV29-1 and TRBJ2-2; 16 bases map to TRBD2. Germline loops: CDR1 SQVTM, CDR2 ANQGSEA. Trimming cost V 6 bases and J 3 bases; bases outside gene matches: 4. There are 16 residues in the CDR3. The CDR3 bases are TGCAGCGTCGGGACTAGCGGGGGGGCTGACACCGGGGAGCTGTTTTTT. Translation: CSVGTSGGADTGELFF.

This clonotype was counted many times. This rearrangement joins TRBV27 to TRBJ2-5; tentative D call: TRBD1 (6 bases). With 0 bases removed from V and 4 bases from J, the gap between germline ends came to 15 bases. Germline CDR1 is MNHEY and CDR2 is SMNVEV (reference sequence). The CDR3 is made up of 16 amino acids. The chain's CDR3 is CASSLSGQNVGETQYF. The CDR3 DNA reads as TGTGCCAGCAGTTTATCAGGACAGAATGTGGGAGAGACCCAGTACTTC.